This T cell receptor (beta chain) emerged from a study of regulatory T cells in long-lasting Graves disease. Study-wide points: Those with persistent disease had in common more public clonotypes (2,741) than new patients (approximately 920).

A remark on this clonotype: Its antigen is currently unknown.

Per the germline V gene, CDR1 is DFQATT and CDR2 is SNEGSKA (reference sequence). The CDR3 is made up of 14 amino acids. V dropped 1 base and J dropped 4 bases, with 13 bases sitting between them. TCR beta libraries were built with iRepertoire HTBI primers and Arm-PCR of CDR3 regions. TCRdb recomputed calls from the multiplex PCR reads with MiXCR, one row per CDR3 protein. The sample lists roughly 450,000 distinct CDR3 sequences; roughly 20% were seen once. Time point specified: persistent/refractory GD, antithyroid drugs over 5 years with positive TRAb. PBMC RNA was the source of the TCR library. Patients with Graves' disease were diagnosed by American Thyroid Association guidelines.

This TCR derives from a female donor with Graves disease. The specimen comprised peripheral blood mononuclear cells (PBMCs), sampled when the disease was refractory, from a patient treated with antithyroid drugs. This chain connects TRBV20-1 to TRBJ1-1, with D possibly matching TRBD1 (6 bases). The CDR3 protein is CSARVPGAGTEAFF. CDR3 coding DNA: TGCAGTGCTAGAGTACCGGGGGCGGGCACTGAAGCTTTCTTT.